This TCR beta chain was retrieved from a study of blood T cells in healthy people across ages. Germline V gene data show CDR1 as LGHDT and CDR2 as YNNKEL (reference sequence). The CDR3 has 14 amino acids. Donors were healthy Caucasian individuals from Russia aged about 6 to 90. Every sample had a minimum of 6 million PBMCs isolated. Total RNA, at least 5 micrograms per sample, was extracted from PBMCs. Together with a sample-barcoded 5' primer, a J-beta primer mix was included in a second PCR lasting roughly 6 to 12 cycles. Every cDNA was tagged by a template-switch adaptor with 12 random nucleotides. TCRdb recomputed calls from the 5' RACE reads with MiXCR, one row per CDR3 protein. The profile shows fewer than 900,000 distinct CDR3 sequences, approximately 43% of them singletons.

The sequencing sample was made of blood. The rearrangement links TRBV3-1 to TRBJ2-1; D uncertain. Judging by the DNA end, TRBJ2-7 fits better; the J call may be wrong. This receptor was obtained from a woman aged 60-70 years in good health. Here the CDR3 DNA reads TGTGCCAGCAGCCAAGATGGCCAATACAATGAGCAGTACTTC. Translated: CASSQDGQYNEQYF.